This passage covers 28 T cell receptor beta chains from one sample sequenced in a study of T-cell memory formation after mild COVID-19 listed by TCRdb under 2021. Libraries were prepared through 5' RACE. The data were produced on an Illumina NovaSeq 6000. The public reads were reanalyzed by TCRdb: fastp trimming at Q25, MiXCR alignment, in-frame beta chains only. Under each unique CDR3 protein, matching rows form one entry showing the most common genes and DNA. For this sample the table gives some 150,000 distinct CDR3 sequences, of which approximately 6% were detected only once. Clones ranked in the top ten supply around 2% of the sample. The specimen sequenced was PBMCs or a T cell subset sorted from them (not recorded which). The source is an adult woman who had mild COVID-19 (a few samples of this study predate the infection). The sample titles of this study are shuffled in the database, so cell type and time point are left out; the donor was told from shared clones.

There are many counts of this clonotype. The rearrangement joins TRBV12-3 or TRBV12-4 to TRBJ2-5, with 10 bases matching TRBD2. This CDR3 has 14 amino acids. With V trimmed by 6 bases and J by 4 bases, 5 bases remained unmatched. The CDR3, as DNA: TGTGCCAGCAGCCCAATAGCGGGGGGAGAGACCCAGTACTTC. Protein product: CASSPIAGGETQYF.

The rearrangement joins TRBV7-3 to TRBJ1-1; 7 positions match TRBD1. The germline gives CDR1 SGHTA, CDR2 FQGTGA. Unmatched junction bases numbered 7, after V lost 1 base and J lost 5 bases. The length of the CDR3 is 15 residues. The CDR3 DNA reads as TGTGCCAGCAGCTTAAATGGGGTGACAGGGACTGAAGCTTTCTTT. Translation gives CASSLNGVTGTEAFF.

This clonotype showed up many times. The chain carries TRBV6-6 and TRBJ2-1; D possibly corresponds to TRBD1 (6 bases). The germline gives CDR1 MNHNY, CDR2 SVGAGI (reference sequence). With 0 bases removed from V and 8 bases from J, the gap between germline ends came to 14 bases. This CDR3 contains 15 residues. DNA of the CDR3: TGTGCCAGCAGTTACTCGACGGGGACACGGCATGAGCAGTTCTTC. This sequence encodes CASSYSTGTRHEQFF.

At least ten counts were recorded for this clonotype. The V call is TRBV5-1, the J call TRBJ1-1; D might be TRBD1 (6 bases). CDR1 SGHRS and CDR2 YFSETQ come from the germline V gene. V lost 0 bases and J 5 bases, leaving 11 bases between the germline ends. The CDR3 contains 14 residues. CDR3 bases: TGCGCCAGCAGCTTGGCAGGGGCAGGTACTGAAGCTTTCTTT. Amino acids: CASSLAGAGTEAFF.

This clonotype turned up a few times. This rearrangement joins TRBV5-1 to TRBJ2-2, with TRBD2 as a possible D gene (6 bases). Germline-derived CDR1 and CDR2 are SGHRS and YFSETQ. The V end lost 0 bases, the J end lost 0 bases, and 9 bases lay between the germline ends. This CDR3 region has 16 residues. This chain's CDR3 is CASSLGPGANTGELFF. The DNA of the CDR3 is TGCGCCAGCAGCTTGGGACCGGGAGCGAACACCGGGGAGCTGTTTTTT.

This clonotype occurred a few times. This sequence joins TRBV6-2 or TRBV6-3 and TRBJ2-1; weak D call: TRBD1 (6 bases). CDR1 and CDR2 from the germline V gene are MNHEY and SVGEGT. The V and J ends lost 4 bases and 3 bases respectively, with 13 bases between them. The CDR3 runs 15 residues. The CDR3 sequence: CASSFFEGVYNEQFF. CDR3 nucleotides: TGTGCCAGCAGTTTCTTTGAGGGGGTCTACAATGAGCAGTTCTTC.

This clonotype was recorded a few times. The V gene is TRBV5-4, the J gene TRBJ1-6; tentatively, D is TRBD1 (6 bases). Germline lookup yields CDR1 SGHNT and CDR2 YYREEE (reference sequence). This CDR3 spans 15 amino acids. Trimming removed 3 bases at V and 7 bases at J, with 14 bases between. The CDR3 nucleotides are TGTGCCAGCAGCTCCGGGGACATCTGGAATTCACCCCTCCACTTT. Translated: CASSSGDIWNSPLHF.

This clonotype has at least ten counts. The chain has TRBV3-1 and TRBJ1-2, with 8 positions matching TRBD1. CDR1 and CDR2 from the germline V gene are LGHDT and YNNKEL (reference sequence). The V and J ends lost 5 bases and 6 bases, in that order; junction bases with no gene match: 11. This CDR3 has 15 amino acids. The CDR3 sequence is CASSSRTGTDHGYTF. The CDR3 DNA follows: TGTGCCAGCAGCTCCAGGACAGGGACCGACCATGGCTACACCTTC.

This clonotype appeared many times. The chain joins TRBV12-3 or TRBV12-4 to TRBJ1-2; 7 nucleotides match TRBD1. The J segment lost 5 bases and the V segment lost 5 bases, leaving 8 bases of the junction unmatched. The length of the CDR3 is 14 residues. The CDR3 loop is CASSPTTGLYGYTF. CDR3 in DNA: TGTGCCAGCAGTCCGACGACAGGGCTTTATGGCTACACCTTC.

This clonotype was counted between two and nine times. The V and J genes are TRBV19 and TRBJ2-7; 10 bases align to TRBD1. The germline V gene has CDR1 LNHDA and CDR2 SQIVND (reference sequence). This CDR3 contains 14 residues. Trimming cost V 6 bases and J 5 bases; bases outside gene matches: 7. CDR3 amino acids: CASRGDRGSNEQYF. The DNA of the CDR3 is TGTGCCAGTAGAGGGGACAGGGGTTCGAACGAGCAGTACTTC.

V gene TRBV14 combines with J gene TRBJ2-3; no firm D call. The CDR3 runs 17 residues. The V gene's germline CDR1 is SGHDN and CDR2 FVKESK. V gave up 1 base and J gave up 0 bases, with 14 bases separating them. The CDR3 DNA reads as TGTGCCAGCAGCCAAGCGGTGCTGATTACTAGCACAGATACGCAGTATTTT. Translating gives CASSQAVLITSTDTQYF.

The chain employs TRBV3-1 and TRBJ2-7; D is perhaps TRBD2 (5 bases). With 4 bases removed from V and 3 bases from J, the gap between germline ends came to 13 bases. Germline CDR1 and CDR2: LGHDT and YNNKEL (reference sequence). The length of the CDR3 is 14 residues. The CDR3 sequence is CASSPFLGSYEQYF. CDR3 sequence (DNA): TGTGCCAGCAGCCCCTTCCTAGGGAGCTACGAGCAGTACTTC.

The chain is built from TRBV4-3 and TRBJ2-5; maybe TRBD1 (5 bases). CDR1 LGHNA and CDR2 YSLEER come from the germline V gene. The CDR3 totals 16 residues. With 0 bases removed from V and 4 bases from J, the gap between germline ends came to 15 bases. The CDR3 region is CASSQDHRRVGETQYF. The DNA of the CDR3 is TGCGCCAGCAGCCAAGATCATCGCAGGGTCGGAGAGACCCAGTACTTC.

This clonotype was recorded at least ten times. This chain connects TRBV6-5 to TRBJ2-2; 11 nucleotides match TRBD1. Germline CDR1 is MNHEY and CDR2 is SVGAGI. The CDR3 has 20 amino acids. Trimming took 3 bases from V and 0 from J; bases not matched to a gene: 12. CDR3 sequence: CASSYSGQGVGRANTGELFF. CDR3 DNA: TGTGCCAGCAGTTATTCGGGACAGGGGGTAGGGCGCGCGAACACCGGGGAGCTGTTTTTT.

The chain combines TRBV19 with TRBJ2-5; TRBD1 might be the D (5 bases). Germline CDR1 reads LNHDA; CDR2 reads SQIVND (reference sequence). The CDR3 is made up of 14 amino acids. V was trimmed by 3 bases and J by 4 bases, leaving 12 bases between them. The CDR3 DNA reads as TGTGCCAGTAGTATCCGGCAGGGCGTAGAGACCCAGTACTTC. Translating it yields CASSIRQGVETQYF. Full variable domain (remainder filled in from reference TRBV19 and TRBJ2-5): DGGITQSPKYLFRKEGQNVTLSCEQNLNHDAMYWYRQDPGQGLRLIYYSQIVNDFQKGDIAEGYSVSREKKESFPLTVTSAQKNPTAFYLCASSIRQGVETQYFGPGTRLLVL.

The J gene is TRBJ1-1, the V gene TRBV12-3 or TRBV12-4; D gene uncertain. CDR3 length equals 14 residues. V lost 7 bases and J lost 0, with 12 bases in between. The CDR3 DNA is TGTGCCAGCACAATGGGGATTATGAACACTGAAGCTTTCTTT. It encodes CASTMGIMNTEAFF.

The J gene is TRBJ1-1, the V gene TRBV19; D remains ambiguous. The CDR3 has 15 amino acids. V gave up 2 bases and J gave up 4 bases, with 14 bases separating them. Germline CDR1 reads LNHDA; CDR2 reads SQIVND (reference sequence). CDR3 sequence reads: CASSIRVPTVTEAFF. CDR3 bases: TGTGCCAGTAGTATAAGGGTCCCAACAGTCACTGAAGCTTTCTTT.

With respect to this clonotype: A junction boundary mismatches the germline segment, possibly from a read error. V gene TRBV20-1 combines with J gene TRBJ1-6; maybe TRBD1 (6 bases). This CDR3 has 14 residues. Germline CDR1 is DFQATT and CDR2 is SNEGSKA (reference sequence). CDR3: CSARGGTSSSPPHF. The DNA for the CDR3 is TGCAGTGCTAGGGGGGGGACAAGCTCTTCACCCCCCCACTTT.

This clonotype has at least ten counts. The CDR3 spells CASSSDRGRINSPLHF. The DNA for the CDR3 is TGTGCCAGCAGCTCCGACAGGGGGCGAATCAATTCACCCCTCCACTTT. The chain combines TRBV7-9 with TRBJ1-6; 10 bases line up with TRBD1. CDR1 is SEHNR, CDR2 FQNEAQ, per germline (reference sequence). V dropped 4 bases and J dropped 7; count of bases not matched to a gene: 7. CDR3 length equals 16 residues.

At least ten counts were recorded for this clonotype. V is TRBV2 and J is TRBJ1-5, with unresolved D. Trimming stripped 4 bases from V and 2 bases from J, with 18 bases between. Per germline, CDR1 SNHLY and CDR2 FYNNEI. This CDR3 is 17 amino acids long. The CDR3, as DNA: TGTGCCAGCAGTGGAGTTAAGGGTCCAGCGCGCAATCAGCCCCAGCATTTT. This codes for CASSGVKGPARNQPQHF.

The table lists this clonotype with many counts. CDR3 in DNA: TGTGCCAGCAGCTTATTGGATGAACGGGATGGCTACACCTTC. It codes for CASSLLDERDGYTF. This chain joins TRBV7-9 and TRBJ1-2; D not resolved. Trimming pared 2 bases from V and 6 bases from J, leaving 13 bases between. The CDR3 loop spans 14 amino acids. From germline, CDR1 is SEHNR and CDR2 FQNEAQ (reference sequence). Full variable domain (rest looked up from reference TRBV7-9 and TRBJ1-2): DTGVSQNPRHKITKRGQNVTFRCDPISEHNRLYWYRQTLGQGPEFLTYFQNEAQLEKSRLLSDRFSAERPKGSFSTLEIQRTEQGDSAMYLCASSLLDERDGYTFGSGTRLTVV.

CDR3 loop: CSARGSSGRAFGWTDTQYF. DNA for the CDR3: TGCAGTGCTAGAGGTTCCAGCGGGAGGGCTTTTGGATGGACAGATACGCAGTATTTT. The J gene is TRBJ2-3, the V gene TRBV20-1; 10 positions agree with TRBD2. Trimming at V came to 1 base and at J to 3 bases, leaving 16 bases not matched to a gene. This CDR3 contains 19 residues. Germline CDR1 reads DFQATT; CDR2 reads SNEGSKA (reference sequence).

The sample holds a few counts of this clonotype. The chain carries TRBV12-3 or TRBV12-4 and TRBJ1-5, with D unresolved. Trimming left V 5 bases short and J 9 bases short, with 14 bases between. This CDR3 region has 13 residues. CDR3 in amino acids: CASSPDRTGPQHF. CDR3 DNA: TGTGCCAGCAGTCCCGACCGAACGGGGCCCCAGCATTTT.

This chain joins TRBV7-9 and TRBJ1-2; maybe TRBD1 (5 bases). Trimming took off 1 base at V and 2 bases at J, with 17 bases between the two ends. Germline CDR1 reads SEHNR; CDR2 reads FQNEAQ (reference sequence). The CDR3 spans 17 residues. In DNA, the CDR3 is TGTGCCAGCAGCTTAGGGCAGGGTCGCGTAGGGAACTATGGCTACACCTTC. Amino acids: CASSLGQGRVGNYGYTF.

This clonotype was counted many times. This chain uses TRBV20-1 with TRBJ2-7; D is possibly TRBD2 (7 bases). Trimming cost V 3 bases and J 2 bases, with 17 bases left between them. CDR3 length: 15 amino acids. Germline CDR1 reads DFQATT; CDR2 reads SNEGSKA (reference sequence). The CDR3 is CSASSGGGSPYEQYF. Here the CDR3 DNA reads TGCAGTGCTAGCTCGGGGGGCGGGAGTCCCTACGAGCAGTACTTC.

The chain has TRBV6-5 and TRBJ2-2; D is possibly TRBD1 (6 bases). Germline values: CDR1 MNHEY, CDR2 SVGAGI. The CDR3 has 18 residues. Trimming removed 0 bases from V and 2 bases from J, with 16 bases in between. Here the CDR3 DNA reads TGTGCCAGCAGTTACTCTGGGTTGGGGGCGAGTAACACCGGGGAGCTGTTTTTT. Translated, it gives CASSYSGLGASNTGELFF.

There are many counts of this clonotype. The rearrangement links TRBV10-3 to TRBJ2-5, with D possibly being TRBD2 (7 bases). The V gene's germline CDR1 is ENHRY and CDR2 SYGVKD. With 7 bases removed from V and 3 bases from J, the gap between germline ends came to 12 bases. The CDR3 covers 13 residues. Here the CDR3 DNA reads TGTGCCATCATGGCGGGGGCCGAAGAGACCCAGTACTTC. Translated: CAIMAGAEETQYF.

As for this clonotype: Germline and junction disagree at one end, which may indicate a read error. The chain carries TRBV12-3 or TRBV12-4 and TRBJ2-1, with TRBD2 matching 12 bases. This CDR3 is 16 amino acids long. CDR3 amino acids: CASSPLAGGFYNEQFF. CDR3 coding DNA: TGTGCTAGCAGCCCCCTAGCGGGAGGGTTCTACAATGAGCAGTTCTTC.